Listed below are T cell receptor beta chains from one sample, sequenced in a study of cytomegalovirus exposure and HLA in healthy donors. Libraries were prepared by immunoSEQ multiplex PCR; TCRdb keeps only in-frame clonotypes and omits some of them. Of about 190,000 clones listed, around 79% are singletons. Sequenced material: PBMCs. The source of these receptors is a woman in her fifties or sixties in good health and CMV-seronegative. The CDR3 runs from the conserved cysteine through the conserved F or W. The order of the fields is clone size, D gene, V gene, J gene, CDR3 DNA, CDR3 protein. The D gene is left open where the match is weak. Clone size is given for some rows only: seen once, a few or many times, or a class if the clone is expanded.

abundance: -; d_gene: TRBD1; v_gene: TRBV13; j_gene: TRBJ2-5; CDR3nt: TGTGCCAGCAGCCTCGACAGGGGGCCAGAGACCCAGTACTTC; CDR3aa: CASSLDRGPETQYF
abundance: -; d_gene: -; v_gene: TRBV6-6; j_gene: TRBJ1-1; CDR3nt: TGTGCCAGCAGTTTGGACAGTCTAGGCGTGTTT; CDR3aa: CASSLDSLGVF
abundance: -; d_gene: TRBD1; v_gene: TRBV2; j_gene: TRBJ1-4; CDR3nt: TGTGCCAGCAGTTACCTGACAGGGGCATTTGAAAAACTGTTTTTT; CDR3aa: CASSYLTGAFEKLFF
abundance: -; d_gene: -; v_gene: TRBV28; j_gene: TRBJ1-5; CDR3nt: TGTGCCAGCAGCCTCCGCCGGGGGTATCAGCCCCAGCATTTT; CDR3aa: CASSLRRGYQPQHF
abundance: -; d_gene: -; v_gene: TRBV27; j_gene: TRBJ2-3; CDR3nt: TGTGCCAGCACCCACAACCCCACAGATACGCAGTATTTT; CDR3aa: CASTHNPTDTQYF
abundance: -; d_gene: TRBD1; v_gene: TRBV28; j_gene: TRBJ1-3; CDR3nt: TGTGCCAGCAGTTTACCCGGCCAGGGGGGTGGAAACACCATATATTTT; CDR3aa: CASSLPGQGGGNTIYF
abundance: -; d_gene: TRBD1; v_gene: TRBV6-6; j_gene: TRBJ2-7; CDR3nt: TGTGCCAGCAGTTACGCGGGGACAGGGAACGAGCAGTACTTC; CDR3aa: CASSYAGTGNEQYF
abundance: -; d_gene: TRBD1; v_gene: TRBV5-4; j_gene: TRBJ2-7; CDR3nt: TGTGCCAGCAGCCCCAAACGACAGGGAGTCAAAGGCTACGAGCAGTACTTC; CDR3aa: CASSPKRQGVKGYEQYF
abundance: -; d_gene: TRBD1; v_gene: TRBV7-3; j_gene: TRBJ1-3; CDR3nt: TGTGCCAGCAGCCAGGACAGGGAAGACACCATATATTTT; CDR3aa: CASSQDREDTIYF
abundance: -; d_gene: -; v_gene: TRBV5-1; j_gene: TRBJ1-3; CDR3nt: TGCGCCAGCAGCTCAGGATTGAGGGTGGCGGGGATCAGCAACACCATATATTTT; CDR3aa: CASSSGLRVAGISNTIYF
abundance: few; d_gene: -; v_gene: TRBV6-1; j_gene: TRBJ2-7; CDR3nt: TGTGCCAGCAGTCGTGAACAGGGCGCCTACGAGCAGTACTTC; CDR3aa: CASSREQGAYEQYF
abundance: once; d_gene: -; v_gene: TRBV18; j_gene: TRBJ2-7; CDR3nt: TGTGCCAGCTCACCTAGGGAATCAGGAGGGGTTTACGAGCAGTACTTC; CDR3aa: CASSPRESGGVYEQYF
abundance: -; d_gene: TRBD2; v_gene: TRBV6-6; j_gene: TRBJ2-1; CDR3nt: TGTGCCAGCAGTTCGCCTGGAGCGGGGAGATACAATGAGCAGTTCTTC; CDR3aa: CASSSPGAGRYNEQFF
abundance: -; d_gene: -; v_gene: TRBV6-5; j_gene: TRBJ1-3; CDR3nt: TGTGCCAGCAGTCCTAGGGGAAGTAACACCATATATTTT; CDR3aa: CASSPRGSNTIYF
abundance: -; d_gene: TRBD1; v_gene: TRBV18; j_gene: TRBJ1-1; CDR3nt: TGTGCCAGCTCACTCCGACAGGGGAAGAACACTGAAGCTTTCTTT; CDR3aa: CASSLRQGKNTEAFF
abundance: -; d_gene: TRBD1; v_gene: TRBV6-1; j_gene: TRBJ2-1; CDR3nt: TGTGCCAGCAGTGAGACAGGGGGCTCCTACAATGAGCAGTTCTTC; CDR3aa: CASSETGGSYNEQFF
abundance: -; d_gene: TRBD1; v_gene: TRBV11-2; j_gene: TRBJ2-5; CDR3nt: TGTGCCAGCAGCTTGGAACAGGGGGTCCAAGAGACCCAGTACTTC; CDR3aa: CASSLEQGVQETQYF